The 27 T cell receptor beta chains below were found in one sample sequenced in a study of identical twins (dated by TCRdb to about 2016). Library preparation used 5' RACE. The instrument given in TCRdb is Illumina HiSeq 2000. TCRdb took the public reads, trimmed them with fastp at Q25, ran MiXCR for clone calling and kept in-frame beta chains. One record per CDR3 amino acid sequence lists the most common genes and DNA. The sample table contains 300,000 to 400,000 distinct CDR3 sequences; only one count was recorded for 12% of them. In total, the top ten clones hold just over 7% of the sample. These data are also associated with another study on yellow fever vaccine responses in identical twins.

Sequences were obtained from CD8+ T cells sorted from blood. These receptor sequences come from a woman between 18 and 29 years old in good health.

Concerning this clonotype itself: Sequence at one end of the junction differs from germline and may be a read error. DNA of the CDR3: TGCAGTGTTAGAGTGCGATCTGGAAACACCATATATTTT. Translation gives CSVRVRSGNTIYF. The chain is built from TRBV20-1 and TRBJ1-3; D is uncertain. Germline V gene data show CDR1 as DFQATT and CDR2 as SNEGSKA (reference sequence). The CDR3 is made up of 13 amino acids.

The chain combines TRBV27 with TRBJ2-7, with a possible D match to TRBD2 (5 bases). The germline V and J ends were trimmed by 4 bases and 4 bases, with 14 bases remaining between them. Per germline, CDR1 MNHEY and CDR2 SMNVEV (reference sequence). The CDR3 is 14 amino acids. The DNA for the CDR3 is TGTGCCAGCAGTTCCGTAGCGACCCATTACGAGCAGTACTTC. Translation gives CASSSVATHYEQYF.

The chain carries TRBV20-1 and TRBJ2-5; 7 bases line up with TRBD1. The CDR3 runs to 14 residues. CDR1 and CDR2 (germline): DFQATT, SNEGSKA (reference sequence). Trimming cost V 3 bases and J 1 base; bases outside gene matches: 5. In DNA form, the CDR3 reads TGCAGTGCTAGGGGCCGGGACAGCCAAGAGACCCAGTACTTC. This codes for CSARGRDSQETQYF.

This clonotype has a handful of counts. The chain couples TRBV3-1 to TRBJ2-3; 7 bases agree with TRBD1. This CDR3 has 15 residues. Germline values: CDR1 LGHDT, CDR2 YNNKEL (reference sequence). V gave up 0 bases and J gave up 4 bases; unmatched junction bases: 4. The CDR3 DNA reads as TGTGCCAGCAGCCAAGATTTCCAGGGGGCAGATACGCAGTATTTT. Residues: CASSQDFQGADTQYF.

Only a few counts were recorded for this clonotype. The V gene is TRBV7-9, the J gene TRBJ1-2; D uncertain. The CDR3 has 16 residues. Germline V CDR1 and CDR2: SEHNR, FQNEAQ (reference sequence). V gave up 5 bases and J gave up 4 bases, with 20 bases separating them. Here the CDR3 DNA reads TGTGCCAGCAGCCCGACGTCGGCGGCCCGGGGCTATGGCTACACCTTC. This encodes CASSPTSAARGYGYTF.

The chain combines TRBV28 with TRBJ2-7; D may match TRBD1 or TRBD2 (7 bases each). Trimming removed 2 bases at V and 4 bases at J, with 12 bases between. The V gene's germline CDR1 is MDHEN and CDR2 SYDVKM. The CDR3 has 14 amino acids. The CDR3 is CASSLTGEGYEQYV. CDR3 DNA: TGTGCCAGCAGTTTAACAGGGGAGGGTTACGAGCAGTACGTC.

This clonotype occurred a few times. The rearrangement links TRBV19 to TRBJ2-7; no reliable D call. CDR3 length: 13 amino acids. The ends were cut back, 1 base at V and 3 bases at J, with 7 bases in the middle. Looked up from germline, CDR1 is LNHDA and CDR2 is SQIVND (reference sequence). CDR3 protein: CASSIAQSYEQYF. The CDR3 nucleotides are TGTGCCAGTAGTATAGCCCAGAGCTACGAGCAGTACTTC.

The chain uses TRBV4-2 and TRBJ2-2, with a possible D match to TRBD2 (6 bases). Germline loops: CDR1 LGHNA, CDR2 YNFKEQ. Trimming took 0 bases from V and 5 from J, leaving 13 bases between them. The CDR3 consists of 16 residues. CDR3 protein: CASSQEEGLLTGELFF. The CDR3 region has the DNA TGTGCCAGCAGCCAAGAGGAGGGGCTCTTAACCGGGGAGCTGTTTTTT.

The CDR3, as DNA: TGTGCCAGCAGTCTACACAGGGGCGGACAGCCCCAGCATTTT. Encoded protein: CASSLHRGGQPQHF. The rearrangement uses TRBV27 and TRBJ1-5; 7 positions agree with TRBD1. Germline CDR1 and CDR2: MNHEY and SMNVEV (reference sequence). The CDR3 has 14 amino acids. The ends lost 5 bases at V and 7 bases at J; junction bases unmatched: 8.

This clonotype was observed a handful of times. The chain employs TRBV11-2 and TRBJ2-5; no definite D call. V was clipped by 1 base and J by 2 bases, with 11 bases between them. Germline V gene data show CDR1 as SGHAT and CDR2 as FQNNGV. The CDR3 spans 15 residues. CDR3 loop: CASSLASDQQETQYF. CDR3 DNA sequence: TGTGCCAGCAGCTTAGCATCGGACCAACAAGAGACCCAGTACTTC.

Of note for this clonotype: A much larger clone differs from this one at a single base, so this may be a read error. This chain joins TRBV12-3 or TRBV12-4 and TRBJ2-3; 9 bases align to TRBD1. With 6 bases clipped from V and 4 bases from J, the junction kept 5 bases outside the gene matches. This CDR3 contains 14 residues. The CDR3 DNA reads TGTGCCAGCAGCACGACAGGGGGACCAGATACGCAGTATTTT. Amino acids: CASSTTGGPDTQYF.

The chain carries TRBV28 and TRBJ2-5, with D possibly matching TRBD2 (5 bases). The CDR3 length is 16 residues. The V and J ends lost 2 bases and 5 bases respectively, with 18 bases between them. In germline, CDR1 is MDHEN, CDR2 SYDVKM. The CDR3 DNA follows: TGTGCCAGCAGTTTAAGCGGAGACTGGCCCGCGGAGACCCAGTACTTC. This translates into CASSLSGDWPAETQYF.

This clonotype has just a few counts. This chain connects TRBV27 to TRBJ2-1; 9 nucleotides match TRBD1. The germline gives CDR1 MNHEY, CDR2 SMNVEV (reference sequence). V lost 4 bases and J lost 4; bases outside the gene matches: 5. The CDR3 is 15 residues long. The CDR3 DNA sequence: TGTGCCAGCAGTTCACAGGGGGCGTTTTACAATGAGCAGTTCTTC. This translates into CASSSQGAFYNEQFF.

The genes are TRBV6-5 and TRBJ1-2, with D unresolved. Trimming stripped 2 bases from V and 8 bases from J, with 27 bases between. CDR1 is MNHEY, CDR2 SVGAGI, per germline. CDR3 length: 18 amino acids. CDR3 residues: CASSYRGKGTNAYNGYTF. The CDR3 nucleotides are TGTGCCAGCAGTTACCGAGGGAAGGGTACTAATGCTTACAACGGCTACACCTTC.

This clonotype was seen many times. The chain has TRBV10-3 and TRBJ2-7; D is unresolved. The V gene's germline CDR1 is ENHRY and CDR2 SYGVKD. The CDR3 is made up of 11 amino acids. V was cut by 3 bases and J by 9 bases, with 9 bases left in between. CDR3 nucleotide sequence: TGTGCCATCAGTGAAGGCAGAAGGCAGTACGTC. This translates into CAISEGRRQYV.

This clonotype was seen a handful of times. The chain has TRBV20-1 and TRBJ2-3, with unresolved D. There are 17 residues in the CDR3. Deletions cut 3 bases from V and 1 base from J, with 20 bases between. Germline lookup yields CDR1 DFQATT and CDR2 SNEGSKA (reference sequence). The CDR3: CSASRVVLLVGTDTQYF. In DNA form, the CDR3 reads TGCAGTGCTAGTCGGGTAGTACTTTTGGTTGGCACAGATACGCAGTATTTT.

This clonotype has a handful of counts. Written as DNA, the CDR3 is TGCAGTGCCAACAGGGTGAACGGCAATGAGCAGTTCTTC. Translated: CSANRVNGNEQFF. The V gene is TRBV20-1, the J gene TRBJ2-1; possible D gene TRBD1, 6 bases. CDR1 DFQATT and CDR2 SNEGSKA come from the germline V gene (reference sequence). The CDR3 runs 13 residues. V was clipped by 6 bases and J by 6 bases, with 15 bases between them.

The CDR3 DNA reads TGTGCCAGCAGCTTTAATGCCGGGAGAAATAAGGAAGAGACCCAGTACTTC. Translated, it gives CASSFNAGRNKEETQYF. V is TRBV7-7 and J is TRBJ2-5; D may be TRBD2 (6 bases). The CDR3 length is 17 residues. The germline V gene encodes CDR1 SSHAT and CDR2 FNYEAQ (reference sequence). Trimming removed 3 bases at V and 3 bases at J, with 20 bases between.

This clonotype was observed a few times. The V call is TRBV10-3, the J call TRBJ2-7, with 10 bases fitting TRBD2. Trimming took 6 bases from V and 6 from J; bases not matched to a gene: 11. Germline CDR1 ENHRY, CDR2 SYGVKD. This CDR3 has 15 amino acids. The CDR3 DNA reads TGTGCCATCAGCAGAGTCTCTAGCGGGAGAACCGAGCAGTACTTC. It encodes CAISRVSSGRTEQYF.

There are a few counts of this clonotype. The chain joins TRBV10-2 to TRBJ1-1; TRBD1 agrees at 7 bases. Trimming at V came to 8 bases and at J to 5 bases, leaving 8 bases not matched to a gene. CDR1 WSHSY and CDR2 SAAADI come from the germline V gene. This CDR3 is 13 amino acids long. CDR3 in DNA: TGCGCCAGCTTACGGGACAGATCGACTGAAGCTTTCTTT. Its translation is CASLRDRSTEAFF.

This clonotype was recorded at least ten times. The chain joins TRBV20-1 to TRBJ2-1, with unresolved D. With 0 bases removed from V and 7 bases from J, the gap between germline ends came to 13 bases. Germline assignment: CDR1 DFQATT and CDR2 SNEGSKA (reference sequence). The CDR3 is made up of 14 amino acids. This CDR3 reads CSARDGGLVNEQFF. The CDR3 nucleotides are TGCAGTGCTAGAGATGGCGGTCTTGTGAATGAGCAGTTCTTC.

This sequence joins TRBV28 and TRBJ2-7, with 12 nucleotides matching TRBD2. Germline CDR1 is MDHEN and CDR2 is SYDVKM. Trimming at V came to 3 bases and at J to 2 bases, leaving 14 bases not matched to a gene. The CDR3 is 19 amino acids. This CDR3 is CASSFPGTSGFSVAYEQYF. The CDR3 DNA reads as TGTGCCAGCAGTTTCCCCGGGACTAGCGGGTTTTCGGTAGCCTACGAGCAGTACTTC.

Many counts were recorded for this clonotype. Here the CDR3 reads CASSVGDNEQFF. The CDR3 DNA follows: TGTGCCAGCAGCGTAGGAGACAATGAGCAGTTCTTC. The V and J genes are TRBV9 and TRBJ2-1, with D hard to call. V was trimmed by 0 bases and J by 5 bases, leaving 3 bases between them. The germline CDR1 and CDR2 sequences are SGDLS and YYNGEE. There are 12 residues in the CDR3.

This clonotype appeared many times. The chain links TRBV3-1 to TRBJ1-1; D is unclear. V was clipped by 1 base and J by 5 bases, with 11 bases between them. Germline V gene lookup returns CDR1 LGHDT and CDR2 YNNKEL (reference sequence). The CDR3 totals 14 residues. CDR3: CASSQGVGDTEAFF. As DNA, the CDR3 is TGTGCCAGCAGCCAAGGAGTTGGGGATACTGAAGCTTTCTTT.

This clonotype was detected only a few times. CDR3 protein: CASSLEQGTSGELFF. In nucleotides, the CDR3 is TGTGCCAGCAGTTTAGAACAGGGTACCTCCGGGGAGCTGTTTTTT. The chain employs TRBV27 and TRBJ2-2; maybe TRBD1 (6 bases). V lost 2 bases, J lost 6 bases, and 13 bases lay in between. The V gene's germline CDR1 is MNHEY and CDR2 SMNVEV (reference sequence). The CDR3 covers 15 residues.

The chain links TRBV28 to TRBJ2-2; 12 nucleotides agree with TRBD2. J was trimmed by 0 bases and V by 5 bases; bases with no gene match: 7. The CDR3 runs to 18 residues. CDR1 is MDHEN, CDR2 SYDVKM, per germline. The CDR3, as DNA: TGTGCCAGCAGTCGGGGACTAGCGGGTATGACGAACACCGGGGAGCTGTTTTTT. It specifies CASSRGLAGMTNTGELFF.

This rearrangement joins TRBV6-2 or TRBV6-3 to TRBJ2-7; TRBD2 aligns across 14 bases. CDR1 and CDR2 (germline): MNHEY, SVGEGT. J lost 6 bases, V lost 7 bases, and 11 bases had no gene match. This CDR3 comprises 16 residues. CDR3 coding DNA: TGTGCCAGCACCCTGTTTGGACTAGCGGGAGGAGGCGAGCAGTACTTC. Protein: CASTLFGLAGGGEQYF.